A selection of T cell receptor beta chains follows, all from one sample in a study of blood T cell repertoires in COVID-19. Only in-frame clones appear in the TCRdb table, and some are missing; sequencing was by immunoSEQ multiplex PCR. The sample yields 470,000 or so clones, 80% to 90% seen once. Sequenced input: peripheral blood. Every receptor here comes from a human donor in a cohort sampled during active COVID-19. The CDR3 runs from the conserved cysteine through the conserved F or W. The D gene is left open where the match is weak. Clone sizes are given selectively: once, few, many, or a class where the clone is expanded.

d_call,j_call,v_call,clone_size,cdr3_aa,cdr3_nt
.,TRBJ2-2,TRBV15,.,CATSRDSGTGELFF,TGTGCCACCAGCAGAGATTCGGGCACCGGGGAGCTGTTTTTT
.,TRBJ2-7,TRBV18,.,CASSSGYEQYF,TGTGCCAGCTCAAGCGGTTACGAGCAGTACTTC
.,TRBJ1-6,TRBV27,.,CASSRFGGALSSYNSPLHF,TGTGCCAGCAGTCGCTTCGGAGGGGCGTTAAGCTCCTATAATTCACCCCTCCACTTT
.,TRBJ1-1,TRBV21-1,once,CASSPMRGNRKDSAFF,TGTGCCAGCAGCCCGATGCGCGGGAACAGAAAGGATTCAGCTTTCTTT
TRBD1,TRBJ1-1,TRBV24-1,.,CATQSGRGQINTEAFF,TGTGCCACCCAATCAGGCAGGGGGCAAATTAACACTGAAGCTTTCTTT
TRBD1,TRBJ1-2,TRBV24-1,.,CATRGTGYGYTF,TGTGCCACCCGAGGGACAGGATATGGCTACACCTTC
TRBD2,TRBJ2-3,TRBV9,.,CASSVLSGRTLDTQYF,TGTGCCAGCAGTGTACTTAGCGGGAGAACGTTGGATACGCAGTATTTT
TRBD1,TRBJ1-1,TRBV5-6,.,CASSLPGTGSDTEAFF,TGTGCCAGCAGCTTACCTGGGACAGGGAGTGACACTGAAGCTTTCTTT
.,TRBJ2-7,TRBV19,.,CASSIPGGYYEQYF,TGTGCCAGTAGTATACCCGGAGGGTACTACGAGCAGTACTTC
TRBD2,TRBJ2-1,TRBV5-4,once,CADRLAGNNEQFF,TGTGCCGACAGACTAGCGGGAAACAATGAGCAGTTCTTC
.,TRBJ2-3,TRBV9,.,CASSSLSSTDTQYF,TGTGCCAGCAGTTCACTTAGTAGCACAGATACGCAGTATTTT
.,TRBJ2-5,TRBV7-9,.,CASSLTWETQYF,TGTGCCAGCAGCCTAACGTGGGAGACCCAGTACTTC
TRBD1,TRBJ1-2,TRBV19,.,CASSTPGQTDGYTF,TGTGCCAGTAGTACCCCGGGACAGACGGATGGCTACACCTTC